Shown below are 27 T cell receptor beta chains from a single sample sequenced in a study of PD-1 blockade in classical Hodgkin lymphoma. The assay was immunoSEQ multiplex PCR, and TCRdb's table has in-frame clones only and misses some. The sample yields tens of thousands of clones, around 90% seen once. Brentuximab vedotin exposure varied, and every patient relapsed after autologous stem cell transplantation. This sample comprised peripheral blood mononuclear cells (PBMCs), obtained before the second cycle of nivolumab. These TCRs come from a human donor with classical Hodgkin lymphoma.

J is TRBJ2-3 and V is TRBV5-4, with 7 bases fitting TRBD2. From germline, CDR1 is SGHNT and CDR2 YYREEE (reference sequence). V was pared by 0 bases and J by 0 bases, with 4 bases of the junction left unmatched. This CDR3 has 16 residues. This CDR3 reads CASSLVSSGSTDTQYF. The CDR3 nucleotides read TGTGCCAGCAGCTTGGTCTCTAGCGGAAGCACAGATACGCAGTATTTT.

J is TRBJ2-1 and V is TRBV29-1; 8 bases are shared with TRBD1. The germline V gene encodes CDR1 SQVTM and CDR2 ANQGSEA. The V gene end was trimmed by 8 bases and the J gene end by 4 bases; junction bases not matched to a gene: 7. The CDR3 runs to 13 residues. CDR3 coding DNA: TGCAGCACGAAGACAGGGGAGTACAATGAGCAGTTCTTC. Protein sequence: CSTKTGEYNEQFF.

The chain employs TRBV27 and TRBJ1-6, with unresolved D. This CDR3 is built from 15 residues. V lost 1 base to trimming and J lost 0 bases, with 4 bases between them. Looked up from germline, CDR1 is MNHEY and CDR2 is SMNVEV (reference sequence). CDR3 amino acids: CASSLLGSYNSPLHF. The CDR3 DNA sequence: TGTGCCAGCAGTTTATTGGGCTCCTATAATTCACCCCTCCACTTT.

The chain uses TRBV28 and TRBJ1-1; D unresolved. This CDR3 contains 13 residues. V was pared by 9 bases and J by 0 bases, with 11 bases between. Germline V gene data show CDR1 as MDHEN and CDR2 as SYDVKM. The CDR3 loop is CASWRIVNTEAFF. In nucleotides, the CDR3 is TGTGCCAGTTGGAGGATAGTGAACACTGAAGCTTTCTTT.

The chain uses TRBV28 and TRBJ2-2; 13 bases line up with TRBD2. Trimming cost V 4 bases and J 1 base; bases outside gene matches: 9. The CDR3 consists of 19 residues. CDR1 is MDHEN, CDR2 SYDVKM, per germline. CDR3 nucleotides: TGTGCCAGCAGTTACCTACTGGGACTAGCGGGGATGAACACCGGGGAGCTGTTTTTT. Its protein product is CASSYLLGLAGMNTGELFF.

V and J are TRBV13 and TRBJ1-1; D is unresolved. Germline V gene lookup returns CDR1 PRHDT and CDR2 FYEKMQ (reference sequence). The CDR3 is 12 residues long. V was shortened by 2 bases and J by 6 bases, with 7 bases between the two germline ends. The DNA of the CDR3 is TGTGCCAGCAGCTTATATGTCGCTGAAGCTTTCTTT. Translation gives CASSLYVAEAFF.

This sequence joins TRBV9 and TRBJ2-5, with TRBD1 identical over 11 bases. V trimming: 2 bases; J trimming: 7 bases; junction bases outside the gene matches: 13. CDR1 is SGDLS, CDR2 YYNGEE, per germline. This CDR3 has 17 amino acids. The CDR3 here is CASSVDPGQGVVGTQYF. In DNA, the CDR3 is TGTGCCAGCAGCGTCGATCCGGGACAGGGGGTTGTTGGGACCCAGTACTTC.

This sequence joins TRBV7-2 and TRBJ2-2; TRBD2 matches 9 bases. J lost 0 bases, V lost 0 bases, and 2 bases had no gene match. CDR3 size: 17 residues. Germline CDR1 reads SGHTA; CDR2 reads FQGNSA. The DNA for the CDR3 is TGTGCCAGCAGCTTAGCTAGCGGGAGAACGAACACCGGGGAGCTGTTTTTT. As protein: CASSLASGRTNTGELFF.

The chain uses TRBV20-1 and TRBJ2-2, with D unresolved. Deletions cut 4 bases from V and 3 bases from J, with 3 bases between. The CDR3 loop spans 11 amino acids. The V gene's germline CDR1 is DFQATT and CDR2 SNEGSKA (reference sequence). Written as DNA, the CDR3 is TGCAGTGCTATATACACCGGGGAGCTGTTTTTT. It codes for CSAIYTGELFF.

A single count supports this clone. The chain joins TRBV28 to TRBJ2-2, with a weak D call TRBD1 (6 bases). Trimming stripped 4 bases from V and 6 bases from J, with 18 bases between. Germline CDR1 MDHEN, CDR2 SYDVKM. The CDR3 consists of 16 residues. CDR3 amino acids: CASSSGQLGAAGELFF. The CDR3 bases are TGTGCCAGCAGTTCGGGACAACTAGGGGCTGCCGGGGAGCTGTTTTTT.

This clone was observed once. The chain recombines TRBV7-3 with TRBJ1-2, with a tentative D call TRBD1 (5 bases). The CDR3 loop spans 14 amino acids. V lost 8 bases and J 8 bases, leaving 21 bases between the germline ends. Germline CDR1 SGHTA, CDR2 FQGTGA. The CDR3 sequence is CASQGQASIVGYTF. CDR3 coding DNA: TGTGCCAGCCAGGGCCAGGCCTCTATCGTCGGCTACACCTTC.

The chain has TRBV5-4 and TRBJ2-5, with 7 bases matching TRBD2. Germline CDR1 reads SGHNT; CDR2 reads YYREEE (reference sequence). This CDR3 comprises 13 residues. V lost 7 bases and J lost 2; bases outside the gene matches: 5. CDR3 sequence reads: CASWRRGQETQYF. The CDR3 region has the DNA TGTGCCAGCTGGAGGCGGGGGCAAGAGACCCAGTACTTC.

The chain uses TRBV5-1 and TRBJ2-7; D is possibly TRBD2 (5 bases). This CDR3 has 14 amino acids. V was cut by 0 bases and J by 2 bases, with 9 bases left in between. Germline loops: CDR1 SGHRS, CDR2 YFSETQ. The CDR3 nucleotides read TGCGCCAGCAGCTTGGCGGGGTCACCCTACGAGCAGTACTTC. The encoded protein is CASSLAGSPYEQYF. Based on the CDR3 plus reference TRBV5-1 and TRBJ2-7, the full variable domain is KAGVTQTPRYLIKTRGQQVTLSCSPISGHRSVSWYQQTPGQGLQFLFEYFSETQRNKGNFPGRFSGRQFSNSRSEMNVSTLELGDSALYLCASSLAGSPYEQYFGPGTRLTVT.

This clone was found a few times. The chain links TRBV5-8 to TRBJ2-1; D not certain. Germline-derived CDR1 and CDR2 are SGHTS and YDEGEE. V was trimmed by 8 bases and J by 15 bases, leaving 12 bases between them. The CDR3 spans 9 residues. CDR3: CASNLLGFF. The CDR3 nucleotides read TGTGCCAGTAACCTTTTGGGGTTCTTC.

V gene TRBV29-1 combines with J gene TRBJ2-7; TRBD1 matches at 9 bases. This CDR3 spans 13 amino acids. J was trimmed by 4 bases and V by 7 bases; bases with no gene match: 8. CDR1 and CDR2 (germline): SQVTM, ANQGSEA. CDR3 in amino acids: CSGRTGAGYEQYF. CDR3 DNA sequence: TGCAGCGGCAGGACAGGGGCGGGGTACGAGCAGTACTTC.

This clone was recorded only once. The chain recombines TRBV19 with TRBJ2-1, with 7 bases that match TRBD1. The CDR3 is 13 residues long. The trim removed 3 bases at V and 9 bases at J, leaving 5 bases unmatched. Germline CDR1 and CDR2: LNHDA and SQIVND (reference sequence). The CDR3 DNA sequence: TGTGCCAGTAGTATGACAGGGTTACGTGAGCAGTTCTTC. Translating gives CASSMTGLREQFF.

The J gene is TRBJ1-1, the V gene TRBV6-5; the D gene is possibly TRBD1 (5 bases). The CDR3 has 14 amino acids. Germline lookup yields CDR1 MNHEY and CDR2 SVGAGI. Trimming left V 0 bases short and J 6 bases short, with 11 bases between. The CDR3, as DNA: TGTGCCAGCAGTTACTCGGGTGGGGCAGCTGAAGCTTTCTTT. Its protein product is CASSYSGGAAEAFF.

CDR3 protein: CASSAAPGTSGLQETQYF. The DNA for the CDR3 is TGTGCCAGCAGCGCAGCCCCCGGGACTAGCGGCCTCCAAGAGACCCAGTACTTC. The gene calls are TRBV7-2 and TRBJ2-5; 11 nucleotides align to TRBD2. V trimming: 5 bases; J trimming: 1 base; junction bases outside the gene matches: 12. The CDR3 covers 18 residues. The germline V gene encodes CDR1 SGHTA and CDR2 FQGNSA.

CDR3 nucleotide sequence: TGCGCCAGCAGCCGATTGGGACTAGCGGGAAGGGGGGGATACGAGCAGTACTTC. Translating it yields CASSRLGLAGRGGYEQYF. The chain uses TRBV4-1 and TRBJ2-7; 13 positions agree with TRBD2. The CDR3 has 18 residues. V shed 4 bases, J shed 4 bases, and the junction held 13 bases outside the gene matches. Germline loops: CDR1 MGHRA, CDR2 YSYEKL.

J is TRBJ2-1 and V is TRBV7-3; tentatively, D is TRBD2 (6 bases). Germline V gene lookup returns CDR1 SGHTA and CDR2 FQGTGA. This CDR3 comprises 16 residues. V was shortened by 5 bases and J by 0 bases, with 14 bases between the two germline ends. The CDR3 coding sequence is TGTGCCAGCAGCGACAGCGGGCGGAGCTCCTACAATGAGCAGTTCTTC. This encodes CASSDSGRSSYNEQFF.

The rearrangement uses TRBV6-6 and TRBJ1-5; no clear D gene. The CDR3 spans 14 residues. V was pared by 3 bases and J by 5 bases, with 11 bases between. The V gene's germline CDR1 is MNHNY and CDR2 SVGAGI (reference sequence). The CDR3 nucleotides read TGTGCCAGCAGTTATCGGGCCTATGATCAGCCCCAGCATTTT. Translating it yields CASSYRAYDQPQHF.

The V call is TRBV2, the J call TRBJ2-3; 10 bases are shared with TRBD2. The CDR3 runs 15 residues. The V gene end was trimmed by 2 bases and the J gene end by 5 bases; junction bases not matched to a gene: 4. In germline, CDR1 is SNHLY, CDR2 FYNNEI. In DNA form, the CDR3 reads TGTGCCAGCAGTGAAACGGTAGCGGGAGGAGATACGCAGTATTTT. Its protein product is CASSETVAGGDTQYF. Drawing the rest from reference TRBV2 and TRBJ2-3, the complete variable domain is EPEVTQTPSHQVTQMGQEVILRCVPISNHLYFYWYRQILGQKVEFLVSFYNNEISEKSEIFDDQFSVERPDGSNFTLKIRSTKLEDSAMYFCASSETVAGGDTQYFGPGTRLTVL.

The V gene is TRBV19, the J gene TRBJ2-7; TRBD1 or TRBD2 may be the D gene (7 bases each). The ends were cut back, 6 bases at V and 3 bases at J, with 18 bases in the middle. Per the germline V gene, CDR1 is LNHDA and CDR2 is SQIVND (reference sequence). CDR3 length: 15 amino acids. This CDR3 is CASSRGGSGIYEQYF. The CDR3, as DNA: TGTGCCAGTAGCAGGGGGGGATCAGGGATCTACGAGCAGTACTTC.

A single count supports this clone. The chain employs TRBV10-3 and TRBJ2-3, with TRBD2 identical over 11 bases. The CDR3 runs 20 residues. CDR1 is ENHRY and CDR2 is SYGVKD in the germline V gene. Germline trimming cut 4 bases from V and 6 bases from J; bases unmatched to any gene: 21. The CDR3 loop reads CAISVTPDRAPSGRWDTQYF. Written as DNA, the CDR3 is TGTGCCATCAGTGTGACGCCCGACCGAGCTCCTAGCGGGAGGTGGGATACGCAGTATTTT.

This chain links TRBV28 with TRBJ2-3, with TRBD2 matching over 8 bases. Germline V gives CDR1 MDHEN, CDR2 SYDVKM. V was pared by 6 bases and J by 2 bases, with 7 bases of the junction left unmatched. The CDR3 sequence is 15 residues long. CDR3 residues: CASRPSGLNTDTQYF. CDR3 sequence (DNA): TGTGCCAGCAGGCCTAGCGGGCTCAACACAGATACGCAGTATTTT.

V gene TRBV5-6 combines with J gene TRBJ2-7; TRBD2 is a possible D gene (5 bases). Germline CDR1 reads SGHDT; CDR2 reads YYEEEE. There are 14 residues in the CDR3. Trimming left V 6 bases short and J 4 bases short, with 17 bases between. Here the CDR3 reads CASNSEFFEYEQYF. The CDR3 coding sequence is TGTGCCAGCAATAGCGAGTTCTTCGAATACGAGCAGTACTTC.

The chain is built from TRBV5-4 and TRBJ1-2; 7 nucleotides align to TRBD1. The CDR3 has 16 residues. Germline CDR1 is SGHNT and CDR2 is YYREEE (reference sequence). V shed 1 base and J 0 bases; nucleotides not matched to a gene: 6. This chain's CDR3 is CASSLTTGRANYGYTF. Here the CDR3 DNA reads TGTGCCAGCAGCTTGACGACAGGGCGAGCTAACTATGGCTACACCTTC.